This T cell receptor (beta chain) comes out of a study of T cell changes during pregnancy in multiple sclerosis. Produced via immunoSEQ multiplex PCR; TCRdb's table is partial and in-frame only. This table holds 30,000 to 40,000 clones, around 90% found once. The CDR3 runs 13 residues. Trimming pared 2 bases from V and 0 bases from J, leaving 4 bases between. Germline V gives CDR1 WNHNN, CDR2 SYGVQD (reference sequence). J is TRBJ2-5 and V is TRBV10-1; D unresolved. The specimen was CD8+ T cells from peripheral blood mononuclear cells, collected in the third trimester of pregnancy. The receptor comes from a female donor with multiple sclerosis, enrolled in a pregnancy study. The CDR3 loop is CASSEDYQETQYF. CDR3 nucleotide sequence: TGCGCCAGCAGTGAGGACTACCAAGAGACCCAGTACTTC.